This TCR beta chain was observed in a study of blood T cell repertoires in COVID-19. The overall study: Acute and convalescent COVID-19 samples came from the United States, Italy and Spain.

Profiling relied on immunoSEQ multiplex PCR, and the TCRdb table lists in-frame clones only, not all of them. The sample consists of about 160,000 clones, more than 80% of them appearing once. This CDR3 is 15 amino acids long. Trimming left V 3 bases short and J 7 bases short, with 13 bases between. The germline CDR1 and CDR2 sequences are SGHVS and FNYEAQ. What was sequenced was peripheral blood. The sequence derives from a man between 65 and 80 years old with acute or convalescent COVID-19. The chain uses TRBV7-6 and TRBJ1-6; tentative D call: TRBD1 (6 bases). Here the CDR3 reads CASSLGGQQNSPLHF. As DNA, the CDR3 is TGTGCCAGCAGCTTGGGGGGGCAGCAAAATTCACCCCTCCACTTT. Looking up the rest from reference TRBV7-6 and TRBJ1-6 gives the full variable domain: GAGVSQSPRYKVTKRGQDVALRCDPISGHVSLYWYRQALGQGPEFLTYFNYEAQQDKSGLPNDRFSAERPEGSISTLTIQRTEQRDSAMYRCASSLGGQQNSPLHFGNGTRLTVT.